The source of this TCR beta chain is a study of draining lymph node invasion in breast cancer (dated by TCRdb to 2019 to 2021). Describing the broader study: Histology and cytokeratin immunohistochemistry were used to diagnose nodal metastasis, and EpCAM/CD45 flow cytometry was used to confirm the diagnosis. Matched non-invaded and tumor-invaded tumor-draining lymph nodes plus the primary tumor were contributed by each patient, with both Treg and Tconv subsets profiled. In a separate targeted assay, bulk TCR-beta CDR3 sequencing compared sorted memory regulatory T cells and memory conventional CD4 T cells across breast cancer tissues. The separate targeted TCR sequencing included lymph nodes from five patients, and primary tumors were also sequenced for three of those five patients.

The germline V gene supplies CDR1 SGDLS and CDR2 YYNGEE. The CDR3 starts with the cysteine, ends with the phenylalanine, and has 11 residues. Kept here is only the CDR3 DNA, which spans 33 bases and is read in frame from base 1. Relative to germline, V is 2 bases shorter and J is 8 bases shorter, with 4 bases between their ends. The library came from bulk RNA-seq. Sequencing took place on an Illumina HiSeq 2500. In the original analysis: For the separate targeted TCR-seq dataset, MiXCR version 2.1.5 with default parameters extracted and quantified CDR3 sequences from raw reads. The separate targeted TCR-seq dataset defined each TCR-beta clone by its combination of V gene, J gene and CDR3 sequence. The separate targeted TCR-seq dataset was filtered by first dropping clones with fewer than three counts and then keeping only the 90% most strongly expressed clones in each sample. In the separate targeted TCR-seq dataset, Treg-Tconv overlap was computed as shared clones divided by total Treg clones per tissue, times 100. The public reads were reanalyzed by TCRdb: fastp trimming at Q25, MiXCR alignment, in-frame beta chains only. Each record represents a unique CDR3 protein, reported with the most common genes and DNA among its rows. TCRdb assigned the V and J calls; the authors' analysis was not used. The sample has about 1,200 distinct CDR3 sequences on record, about 60% of them singletons. The top ten hold roughly a tenth of the sample.

General conclusions and limits of the study: Some of the top 100 tumor clones were detected in invaded and non-invaded nodes, and this detection was taken to suggest recirculation between tumor and draining nodes. The data could not resolve whether Treg conversion took place in a given organ or whether converted Tregs recirculated between nodes and tumor. In the targeted TCR-seq data, Tregs appeared to be more clonally expanded than Tconvs in all tissues, and lower diversity was found for both subsets in tumor than in lymph nodes. TCRs shared between the Treg and Tconv subsets were regarded as suggesting, but not proving, a common clonal origin. In each tissue, about 12-25% of Treg TCRs were also present in Tconvs, a finding interpreted as suggesting peripheral induction of Tregs. The tumor top-100 clone tracking analysis could be carried out in only a couple of patients.

CD4+ CD45RA- CD25high cells were sorted as memory regulatory T cells. Whether a tumor-draining lymph node counted as invaded or non-invaded depended on the presence or absence of metastatic tumor cells. Before staining and sorting, a Miltenyi Pan T Cell isolation kit was used to pre-enrich the T cells. Immunohistochemistry for estrogen receptor, progesterone receptor, HER2 and Ki-67 was used to characterize the primary tumors. Within a few hours after surgery, the fresh surgical tissue was processed by cutting it into small fragments. Tissue fragments were enzymatically digested with Liberase TL plus DNase for 20 minutes and were then filtered through a 40-micrometer strainer. After DAPI live/dead staining, cells were sorted on a BD FACS Aria II, reaching roughly 96-99% purity. Sorted cells were lysed in TCL buffer and RNA was purified with a Norgen Single Cell RNA purification kit including DNase treatment.

This clonotype appeared a single time. The clone's antigen remains unknown. One base away there is no much larger clone; base qualities are not given. Just one read gives weak support. The chain was built from TRBV9 and TRBJ2-2; confidence is insufficient to name the D gene. The TCR sequence derives from a female donor with luminal breast cancer. Material for sequencing was sorted memory Tregs from a lymph node. This specimen's cell subset or site label, interpreted: CD45RA-negative sorted CD4+ T cells (memory Tconv or effector/memory Treg). The DNA is TGTGCCAGCAGCGTCGGAGGGGAGCTGTTTTTT. This yields the protein CASSVGGELFF.